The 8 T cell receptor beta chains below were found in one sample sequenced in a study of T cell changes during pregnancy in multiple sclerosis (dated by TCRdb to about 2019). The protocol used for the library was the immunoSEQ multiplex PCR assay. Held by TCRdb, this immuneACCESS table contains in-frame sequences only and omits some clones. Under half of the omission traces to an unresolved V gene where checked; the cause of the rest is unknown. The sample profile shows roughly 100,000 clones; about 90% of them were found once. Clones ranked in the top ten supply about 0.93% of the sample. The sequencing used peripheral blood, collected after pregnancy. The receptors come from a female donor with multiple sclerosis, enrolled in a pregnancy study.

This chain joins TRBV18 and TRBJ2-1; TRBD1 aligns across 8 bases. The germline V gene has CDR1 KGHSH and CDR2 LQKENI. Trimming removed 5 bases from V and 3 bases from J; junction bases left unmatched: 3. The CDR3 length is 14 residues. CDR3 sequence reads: CASSSGTGYNEQFF. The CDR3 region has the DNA TGTGCCAGCTCATCGGGGACAGGCTACAATGAGCAGTTCTTC.

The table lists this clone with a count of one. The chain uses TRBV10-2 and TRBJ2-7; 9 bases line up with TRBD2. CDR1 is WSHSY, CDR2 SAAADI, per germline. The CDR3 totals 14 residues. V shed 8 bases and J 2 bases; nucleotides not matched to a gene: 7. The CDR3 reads CASGTSGRPYEQYF. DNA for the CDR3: TGCGCCAGCGGCACTAGCGGGCGTCCCTACGAGCAGTACTTC.

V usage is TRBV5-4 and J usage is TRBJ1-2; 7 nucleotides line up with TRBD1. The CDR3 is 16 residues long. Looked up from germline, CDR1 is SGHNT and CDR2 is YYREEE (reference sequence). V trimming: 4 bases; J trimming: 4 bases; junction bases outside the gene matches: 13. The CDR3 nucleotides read TGTGCCAGCAGCGACCGGGACAGCAGTCCCGGCTATGGCTACACCTTC. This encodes CASSDRDSSPGYGYTF.

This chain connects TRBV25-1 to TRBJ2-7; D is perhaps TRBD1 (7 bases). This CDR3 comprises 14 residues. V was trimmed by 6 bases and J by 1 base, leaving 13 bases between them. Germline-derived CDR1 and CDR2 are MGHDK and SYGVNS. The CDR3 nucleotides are TGTGCCAGCAGGAGACAGGGAGGATCCTACGAGCAGTACTTC. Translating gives CASRRQGGSYEQYF.

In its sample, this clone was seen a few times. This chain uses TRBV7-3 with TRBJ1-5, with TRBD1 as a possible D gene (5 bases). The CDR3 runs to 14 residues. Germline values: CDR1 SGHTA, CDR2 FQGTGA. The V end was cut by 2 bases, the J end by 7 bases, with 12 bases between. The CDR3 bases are TGTGCCAGCAGCTTACATGGGGGGGGACAGCCCCAGCATTTT. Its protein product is CASSLHGGGQPQHF.

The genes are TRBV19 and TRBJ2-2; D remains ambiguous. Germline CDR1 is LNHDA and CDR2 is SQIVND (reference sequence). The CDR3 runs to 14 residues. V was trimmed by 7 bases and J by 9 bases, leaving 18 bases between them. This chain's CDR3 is CASTPWPPDRELFF. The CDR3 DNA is TGTGCCAGTACCCCGTGGCCCCCCGATAGGGAGCTGTTTTTT. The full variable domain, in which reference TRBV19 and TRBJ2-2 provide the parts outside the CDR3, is DGGITQSPKYLFRKEGQNVTLSCEQNLNHDAMYWYRQDPGQGLRLIYYSQIVNDFQKGDIAEGYSVSREKKESFPLTVTSAQKNPTAFYLCASTPWPPDRELFFGEGSRLTVL.

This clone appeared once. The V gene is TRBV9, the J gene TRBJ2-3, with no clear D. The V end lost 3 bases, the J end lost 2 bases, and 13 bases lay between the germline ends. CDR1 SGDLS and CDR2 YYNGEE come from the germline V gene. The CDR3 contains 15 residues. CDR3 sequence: CASSAAELPTDTQYF. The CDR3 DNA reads TGTGCCAGCAGCGCCGCGGAACTTCCCACAGATACGCAGTATTTT.

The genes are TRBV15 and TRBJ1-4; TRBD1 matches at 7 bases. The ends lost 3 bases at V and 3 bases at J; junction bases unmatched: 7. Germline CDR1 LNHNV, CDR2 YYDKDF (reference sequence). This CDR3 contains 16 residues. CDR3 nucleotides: TGTGCCACCAGCAGGAACACAGGGGAAGCTAATGAAAAACTGTTTTTT. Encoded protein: CATSRNTGEANEKLFF.